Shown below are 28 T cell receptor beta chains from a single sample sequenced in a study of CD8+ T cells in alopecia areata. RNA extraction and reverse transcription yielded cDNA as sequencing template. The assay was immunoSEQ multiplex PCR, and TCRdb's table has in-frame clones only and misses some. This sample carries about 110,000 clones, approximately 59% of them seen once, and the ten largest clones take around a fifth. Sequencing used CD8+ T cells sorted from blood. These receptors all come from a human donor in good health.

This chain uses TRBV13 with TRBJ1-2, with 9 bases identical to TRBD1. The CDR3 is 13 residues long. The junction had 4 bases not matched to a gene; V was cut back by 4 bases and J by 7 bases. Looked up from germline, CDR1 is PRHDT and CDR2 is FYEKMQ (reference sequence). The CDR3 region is CASSSGTGSGYTF. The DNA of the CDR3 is TGTGCCAGCAGCTCAGGGACAGGGAGTGGCTACACCTTC. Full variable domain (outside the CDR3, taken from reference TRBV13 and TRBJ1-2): AAGVIQSPRHLIKEKRETATLKCYPIPRHDTVYWYQQGPGQDPQFLISFYEKMQSDKGSIPDRFSAQQFSDYHSELNMSSLELGDSALYFCASSSGTGSGYTFGSGTRLTVV.

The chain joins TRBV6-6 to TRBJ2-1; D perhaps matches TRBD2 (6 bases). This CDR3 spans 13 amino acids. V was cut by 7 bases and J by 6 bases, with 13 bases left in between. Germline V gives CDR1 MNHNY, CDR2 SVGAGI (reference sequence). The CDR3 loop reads CASKFGGFNEQFF. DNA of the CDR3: TGTGCCAGCAAGTTTGGAGGGTTCAATGAGCAGTTCTTC.

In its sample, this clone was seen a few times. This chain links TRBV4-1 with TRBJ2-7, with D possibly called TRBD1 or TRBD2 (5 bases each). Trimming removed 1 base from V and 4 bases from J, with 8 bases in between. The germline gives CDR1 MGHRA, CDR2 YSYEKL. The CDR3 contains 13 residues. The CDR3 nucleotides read TGCGCCAGCAGCCAAGGGGACGAATACGAGCAGTACTTC. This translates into CASSQGDEYEQYF.

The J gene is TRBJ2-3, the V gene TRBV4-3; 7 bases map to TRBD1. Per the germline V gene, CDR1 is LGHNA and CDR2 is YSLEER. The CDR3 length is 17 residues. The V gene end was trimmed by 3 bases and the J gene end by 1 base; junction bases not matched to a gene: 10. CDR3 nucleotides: TGCGCCAGCAGCCATGACAGGGTGGCTCCCGGCACAGATACGCAGTATTTT. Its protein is CASSHDRVAPGTDTQYF.

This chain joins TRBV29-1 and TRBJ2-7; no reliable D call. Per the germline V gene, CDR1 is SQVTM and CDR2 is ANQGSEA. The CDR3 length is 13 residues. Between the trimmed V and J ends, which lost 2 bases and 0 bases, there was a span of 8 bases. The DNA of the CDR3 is TGCAGCGTTGAAAGAGTTACCTCCTACGAGCAGTACTTC. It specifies CSVERVTSYEQYF.

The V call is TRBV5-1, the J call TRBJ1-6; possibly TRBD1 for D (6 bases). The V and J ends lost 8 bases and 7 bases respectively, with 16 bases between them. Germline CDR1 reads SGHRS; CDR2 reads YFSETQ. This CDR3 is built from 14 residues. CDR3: CARHRETLNSPLHF. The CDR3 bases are TGCGCCAGACACAGGGAAACTCTCAATTCACCCCTCCACTTT.

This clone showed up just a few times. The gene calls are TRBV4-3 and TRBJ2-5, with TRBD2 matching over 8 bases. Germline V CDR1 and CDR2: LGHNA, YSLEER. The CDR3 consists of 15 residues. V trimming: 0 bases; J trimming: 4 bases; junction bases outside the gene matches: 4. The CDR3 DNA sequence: TGCGCCAGCAGCCAAGAACGGGGGGGCCCAGAGACCCAGTACTTC. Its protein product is CASSQERGGPETQYF.

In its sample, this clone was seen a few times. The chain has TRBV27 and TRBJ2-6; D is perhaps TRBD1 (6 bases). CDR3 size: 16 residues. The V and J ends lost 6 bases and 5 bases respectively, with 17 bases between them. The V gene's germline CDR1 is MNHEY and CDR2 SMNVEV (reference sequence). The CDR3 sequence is CASSSTGPLWANVLTF. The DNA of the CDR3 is TGTGCCAGCAGCAGCACAGGGCCTCTATGGGCCAACGTCCTGACTTTC.

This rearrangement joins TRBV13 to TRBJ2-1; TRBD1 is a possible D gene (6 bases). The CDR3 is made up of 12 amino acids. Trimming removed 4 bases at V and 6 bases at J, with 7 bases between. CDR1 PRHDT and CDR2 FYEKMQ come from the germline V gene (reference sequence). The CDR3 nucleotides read TGTGCCAGCAGCTCCAGGGGCAATGAGCAGTTCTTC. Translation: CASSSRGNEQFF.

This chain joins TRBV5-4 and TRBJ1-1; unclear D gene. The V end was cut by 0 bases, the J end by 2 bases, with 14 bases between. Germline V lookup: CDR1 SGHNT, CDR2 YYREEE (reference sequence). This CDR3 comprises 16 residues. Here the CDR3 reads CASSLGLKGFNTEAFF. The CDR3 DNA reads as TGTGCCAGCAGCTTGGGACTGAAGGGATTCAACACTGAAGCTTTCTTT.

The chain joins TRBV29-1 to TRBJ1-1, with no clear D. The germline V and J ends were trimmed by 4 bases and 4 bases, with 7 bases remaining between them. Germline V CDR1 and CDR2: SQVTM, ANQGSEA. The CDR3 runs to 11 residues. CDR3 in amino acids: CSVAAVTEAFF. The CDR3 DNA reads TGCAGCGTTGCGGCGGTCACTGAAGCTTTCTTT.

This CDR3 is CASTYTGVRGELFF. In nucleotides, the CDR3 is TGTGCCAGCACCTATACGGGAGTACGCGGGGAGCTGTTTTTT. This sequence joins TRBV13 and TRBJ2-2; D is perhaps TRBD2 (6 bases). The CDR3 consists of 14 residues. V was cut by 7 bases and J by 7 bases, with 16 bases left in between. The germline gives CDR1 PRHDT, CDR2 FYEKMQ (reference sequence).

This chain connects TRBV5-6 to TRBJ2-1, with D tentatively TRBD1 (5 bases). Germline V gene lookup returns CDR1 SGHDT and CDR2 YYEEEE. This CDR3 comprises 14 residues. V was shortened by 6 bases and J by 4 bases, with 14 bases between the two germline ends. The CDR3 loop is CASTLGQAYNEQFF. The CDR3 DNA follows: TGTGCCAGCACCCTCGGACAAGCTTACAATGAGCAGTTCTTC.

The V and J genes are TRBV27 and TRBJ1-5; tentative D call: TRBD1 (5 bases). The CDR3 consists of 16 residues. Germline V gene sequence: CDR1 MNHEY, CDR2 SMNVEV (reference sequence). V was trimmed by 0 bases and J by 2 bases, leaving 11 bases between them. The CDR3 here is CASSLSSRAGNQPQHF. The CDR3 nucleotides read TGTGCCAGCAGTTTATCGAGCAGGGCCGGCAATCAGCCCCAGCATTTT.

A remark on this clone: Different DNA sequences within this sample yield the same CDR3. The CDR3 bases are TGTGCCAGCAGTTCGGGTTATGGGGCCAACGTCCTGACTTTC. The encoded protein is CASSSGYGANVLTF. The chain employs TRBV5-6 and TRBJ2-6; unclear D gene. The V end was cut by 5 bases, the J end by 3 bases, with 9 bases between. This CDR3 is 14 amino acids long. From germline, CDR1 is SGHDT and CDR2 YYEEEE.

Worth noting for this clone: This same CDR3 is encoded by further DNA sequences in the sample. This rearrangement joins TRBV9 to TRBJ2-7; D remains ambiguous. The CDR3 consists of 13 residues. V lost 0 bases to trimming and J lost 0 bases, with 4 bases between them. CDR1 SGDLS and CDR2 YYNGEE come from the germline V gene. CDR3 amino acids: CASSVGLSYEQYF. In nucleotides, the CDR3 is TGTGCCAGCAGCGTAGGACTCTCCTACGAGCAGTACTTC.

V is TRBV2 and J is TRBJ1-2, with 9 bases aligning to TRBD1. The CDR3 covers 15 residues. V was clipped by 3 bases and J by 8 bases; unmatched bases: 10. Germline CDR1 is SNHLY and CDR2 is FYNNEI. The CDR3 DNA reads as TGTGCCAGCAGTGATGTGGACAGGGGCCTCGTAGGCTACACCTTC. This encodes CASSDVDRGLVGYTF.

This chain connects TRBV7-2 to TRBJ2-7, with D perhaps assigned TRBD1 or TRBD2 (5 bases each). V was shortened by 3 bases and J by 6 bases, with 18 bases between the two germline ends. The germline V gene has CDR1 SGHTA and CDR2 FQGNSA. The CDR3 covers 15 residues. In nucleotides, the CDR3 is TGTGCCAGCAGCTTCCCCGGGACCCCCACCGGCGAGCAGTACTTC. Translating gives CASSFPGTPTGEQYF.

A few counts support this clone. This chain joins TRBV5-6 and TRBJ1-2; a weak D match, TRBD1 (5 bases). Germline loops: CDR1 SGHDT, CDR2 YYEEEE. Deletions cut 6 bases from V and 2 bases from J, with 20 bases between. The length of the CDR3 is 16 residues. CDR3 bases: TGTGCCAGCACCAAACCCCGGACACATGGCAACTATGGCTACACCTTC. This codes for CASTKPRTHGNYGYTF.

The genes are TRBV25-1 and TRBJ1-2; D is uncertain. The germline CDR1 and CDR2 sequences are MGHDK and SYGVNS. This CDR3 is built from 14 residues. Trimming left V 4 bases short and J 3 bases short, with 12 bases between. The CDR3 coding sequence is TGTGCCAGCAGTGGTATCCGGGGAGACTATGGCTACACCTTC. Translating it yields CASSGIRGDYGYTF.

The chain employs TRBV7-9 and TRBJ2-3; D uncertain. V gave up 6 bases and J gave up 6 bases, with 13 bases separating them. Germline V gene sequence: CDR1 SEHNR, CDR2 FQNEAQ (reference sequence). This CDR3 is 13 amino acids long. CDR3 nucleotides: TGTGCCAGCAGACCCGACGGTCGCGATACGCAGTATTTT. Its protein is CASRPDGRDTQYF.

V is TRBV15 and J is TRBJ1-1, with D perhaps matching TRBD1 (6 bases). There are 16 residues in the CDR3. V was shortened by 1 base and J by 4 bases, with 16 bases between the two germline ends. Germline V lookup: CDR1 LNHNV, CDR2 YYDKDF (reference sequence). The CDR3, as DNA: TGTGCCACCAGCAGAGGCGGGCAGGGGACGAGCACTGAAGCTTTCTTT. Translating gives CATSRGGQGTSTEAFF. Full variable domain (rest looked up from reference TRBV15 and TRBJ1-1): DAMVIQNPRYQVTQFGKPVTLSCSQTLNHNVMYWYQQKSSQAPKLLFHYYDKDFNNEADTPDNFQSRRPNTSFCFLDIRSPGLGDTAMYLCATSRGGQGTSTEAFFGQGTRLTVV.

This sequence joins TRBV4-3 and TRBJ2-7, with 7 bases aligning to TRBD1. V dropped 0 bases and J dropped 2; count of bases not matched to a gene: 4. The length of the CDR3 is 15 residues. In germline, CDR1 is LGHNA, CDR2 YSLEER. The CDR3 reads CASSQEGGRTYEQYF. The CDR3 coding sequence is TGCGCCAGCAGCCAAGAAGGGGGCAGGACCTACGAGCAGTACTTC.

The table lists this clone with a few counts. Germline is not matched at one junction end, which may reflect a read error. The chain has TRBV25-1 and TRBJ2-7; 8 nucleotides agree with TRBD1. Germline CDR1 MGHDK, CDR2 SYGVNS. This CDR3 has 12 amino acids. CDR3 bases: TGTGCCAGCAGTGAGGGTTCAGGGGGCCTGGACTTC. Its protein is CASSEGSGGLDF.

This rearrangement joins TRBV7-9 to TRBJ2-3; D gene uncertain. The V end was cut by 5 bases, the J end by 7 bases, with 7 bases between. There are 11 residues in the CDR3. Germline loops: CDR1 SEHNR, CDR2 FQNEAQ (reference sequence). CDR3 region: CASSDSNTQYF. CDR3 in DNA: TGTGCCAGCAGCGATTCGAATACGCAGTATTTT.

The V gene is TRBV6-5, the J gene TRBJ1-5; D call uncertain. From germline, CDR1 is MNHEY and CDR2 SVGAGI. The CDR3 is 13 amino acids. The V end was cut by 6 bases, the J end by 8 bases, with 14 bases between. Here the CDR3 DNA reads TGTGCCAGCAGCCCCAGGTTTCAAGAGCCCCAGCATTTT. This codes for CASSPRFQEPQHF.

The CDR3 is CASSQDEGGDTEAFF. The CDR3, as DNA: TGCGCCAGCAGCCAAGATGAGGGGGGGGACACTGAAGCTTTCTTT. The chain combines TRBV4-1 with TRBJ1-1; D may be TRBD1 (6 bases). Trimming left V 0 bases short and J 3 bases short, with 11 bases between. The CDR3 is 15 residues long. Germline V gene sequence: CDR1 MGHRA, CDR2 YSYEKL.

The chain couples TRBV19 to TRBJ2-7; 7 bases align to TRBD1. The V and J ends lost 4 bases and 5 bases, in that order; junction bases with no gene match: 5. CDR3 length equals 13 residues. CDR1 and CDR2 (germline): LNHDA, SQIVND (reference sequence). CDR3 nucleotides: TGTGCCAGTAGTACGTCGACAGGGAACGAGCAGTACTTC. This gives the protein CASSTSTGNEQYF.